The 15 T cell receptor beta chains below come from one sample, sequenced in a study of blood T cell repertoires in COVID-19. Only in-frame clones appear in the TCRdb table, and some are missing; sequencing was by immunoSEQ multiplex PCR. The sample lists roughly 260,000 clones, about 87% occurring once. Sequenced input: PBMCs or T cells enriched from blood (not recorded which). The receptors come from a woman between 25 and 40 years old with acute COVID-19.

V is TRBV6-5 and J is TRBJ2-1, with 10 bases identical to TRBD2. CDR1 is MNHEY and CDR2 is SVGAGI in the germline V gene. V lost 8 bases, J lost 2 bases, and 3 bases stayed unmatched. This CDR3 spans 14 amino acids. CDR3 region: CASGLAETYNEQFF. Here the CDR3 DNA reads TGTGCCAGCGGACTAGCGGAGACCTACAATGAGCAGTTCTTC.

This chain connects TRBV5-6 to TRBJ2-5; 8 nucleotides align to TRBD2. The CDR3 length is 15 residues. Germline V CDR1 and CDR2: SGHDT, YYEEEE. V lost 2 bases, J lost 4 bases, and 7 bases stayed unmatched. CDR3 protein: CASSLIGGGRETQYF. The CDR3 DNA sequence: TGTGCCAGCAGCTTAATCGGGGGGGGCAGAGAGACCCAGTACTTC.

DNA for the CDR3: TGTGCCAGCAGCTCTCCGGGACAGAGCACAGATACGCAGTATTTT. It is translated as CASSSPGQSTDTQYF. The V and J genes are TRBV2 and TRBJ2-3; 7 bases are a match to TRBD1. The CDR3 covers 15 residues. The germline V gene encodes CDR1 SNHLY and CDR2 FYNNEI. The ends lost 6 bases at V and 0 bases at J; junction bases unmatched: 6.

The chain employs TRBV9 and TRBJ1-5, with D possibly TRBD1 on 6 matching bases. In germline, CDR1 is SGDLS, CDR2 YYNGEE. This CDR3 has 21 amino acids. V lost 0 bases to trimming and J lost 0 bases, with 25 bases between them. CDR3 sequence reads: CASSVGGGPGDFSHSNQPQHF. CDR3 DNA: TGTGCCAGCAGCGTAGGGGGAGGGCCAGGGGACTTTTCTCATAGCAATCAGCCCCAGCATTTT.

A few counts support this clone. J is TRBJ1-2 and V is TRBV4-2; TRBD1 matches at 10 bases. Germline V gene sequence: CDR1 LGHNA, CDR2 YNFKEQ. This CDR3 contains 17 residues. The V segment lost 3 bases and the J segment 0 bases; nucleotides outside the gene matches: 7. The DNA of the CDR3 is TGTGCCAGCAGCCATGGGACAGGGGTTAATGCTAACTATGGCTACACCTTC. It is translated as CASSHGTGVNANYGYTF.

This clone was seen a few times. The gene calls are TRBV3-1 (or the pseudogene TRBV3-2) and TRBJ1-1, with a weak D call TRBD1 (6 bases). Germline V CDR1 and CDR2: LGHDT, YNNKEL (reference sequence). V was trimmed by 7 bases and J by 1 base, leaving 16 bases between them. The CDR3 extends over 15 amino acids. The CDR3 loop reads CASTSWGQGNTEAFF. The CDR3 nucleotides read TGTGCCAGCACCTCTTGGGGGCAGGGGAACACTGAAGCTTTCTTT.

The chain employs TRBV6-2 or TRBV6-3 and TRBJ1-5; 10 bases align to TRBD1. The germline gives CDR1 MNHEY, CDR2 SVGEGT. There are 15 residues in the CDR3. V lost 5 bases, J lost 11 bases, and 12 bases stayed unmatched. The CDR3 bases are TGTGCCAGCAGTCAGCCGGGACAGGGGATATCAGCCCAGCATTTT. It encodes CASSQPGQGISAQHF.

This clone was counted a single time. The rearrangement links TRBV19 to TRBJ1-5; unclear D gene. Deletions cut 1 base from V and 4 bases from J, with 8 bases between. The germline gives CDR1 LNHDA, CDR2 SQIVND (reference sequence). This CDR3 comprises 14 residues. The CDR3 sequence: CASSIGTRNQPQHF. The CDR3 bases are TGTGCCAGTAGTATAGGGACTCGGAATCAGCCCCAGCATTTT.

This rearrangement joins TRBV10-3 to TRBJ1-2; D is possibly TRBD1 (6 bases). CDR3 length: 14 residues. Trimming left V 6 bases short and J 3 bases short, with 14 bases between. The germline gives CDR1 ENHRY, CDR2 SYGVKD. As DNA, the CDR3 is TGTGCCATCAGCAGGGACATCTCCTACTATGGCTACACCTTC. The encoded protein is CAISRDISYYGYTF.

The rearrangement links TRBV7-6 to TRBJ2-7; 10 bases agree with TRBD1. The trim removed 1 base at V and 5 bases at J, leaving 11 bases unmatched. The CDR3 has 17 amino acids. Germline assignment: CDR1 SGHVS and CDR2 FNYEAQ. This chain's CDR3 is CASSLEDIRDRGHEQYF. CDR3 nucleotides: TGTGCCAGCAGCTTAGAAGATATCCGGGACAGGGGTCACGAGCAGTACTTC.

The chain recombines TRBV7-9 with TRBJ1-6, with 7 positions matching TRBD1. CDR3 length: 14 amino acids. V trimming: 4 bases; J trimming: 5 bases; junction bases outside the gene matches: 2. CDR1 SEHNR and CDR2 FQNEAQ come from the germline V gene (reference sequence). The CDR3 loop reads CASSSGTDNSPLHF. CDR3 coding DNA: TGTGCCAGCAGCTCCGGGACAGATAATTCACCCCTCCACTTT.

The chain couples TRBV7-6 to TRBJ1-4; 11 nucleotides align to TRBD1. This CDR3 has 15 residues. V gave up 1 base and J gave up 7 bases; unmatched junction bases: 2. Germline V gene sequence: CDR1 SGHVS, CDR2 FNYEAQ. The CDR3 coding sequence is TGTGCCAGCAGCTTAGGAGGACAGGGGGCTGAAAAACTGTTTTTT. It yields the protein CASSLGGQGAEKLFF. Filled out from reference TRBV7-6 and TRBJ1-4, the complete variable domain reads GAGVSQSPRYKVTKRGQDVALRCDPISGHVSLYWYRQALGQGPEFLTYFNYEAQQDKSGLPNDRFSAERPEGSISTLTIQRTEQRDSAMYRCASSLGGQGAEKLFFGSGTQLSVL.

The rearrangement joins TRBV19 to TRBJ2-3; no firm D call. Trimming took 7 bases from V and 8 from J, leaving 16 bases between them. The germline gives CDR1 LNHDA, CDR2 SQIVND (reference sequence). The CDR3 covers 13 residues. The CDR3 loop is CASNDQAPGTQYF. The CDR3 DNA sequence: TGTGCCAGTAATGATCAGGCCCCAGGTACGCAGTATTTT.

The CDR3 loop reads CATLRDNREGTQYF. CDR3 in DNA: TGTGCCACTCTCCGAGACAACAGGGAAGGGACCCAGTACTTC. The V and J genes are TRBV28 and TRBJ2-5, with D possibly TRBD1 on 6 matching bases. V shed 10 bases and J shed 7 bases, with 22 bases lying between them. This CDR3 is built from 14 residues. From germline, CDR1 is MDHEN and CDR2 SYDVKM.

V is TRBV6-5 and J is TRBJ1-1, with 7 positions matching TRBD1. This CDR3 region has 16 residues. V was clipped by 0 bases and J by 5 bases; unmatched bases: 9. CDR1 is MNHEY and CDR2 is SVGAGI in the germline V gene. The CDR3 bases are TGTGCCAGCAGTTACTCAGGGGGCGCCCCGGGGACTGAAGCTTTCTTT. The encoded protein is CASSYSGGAPGTEAFF.